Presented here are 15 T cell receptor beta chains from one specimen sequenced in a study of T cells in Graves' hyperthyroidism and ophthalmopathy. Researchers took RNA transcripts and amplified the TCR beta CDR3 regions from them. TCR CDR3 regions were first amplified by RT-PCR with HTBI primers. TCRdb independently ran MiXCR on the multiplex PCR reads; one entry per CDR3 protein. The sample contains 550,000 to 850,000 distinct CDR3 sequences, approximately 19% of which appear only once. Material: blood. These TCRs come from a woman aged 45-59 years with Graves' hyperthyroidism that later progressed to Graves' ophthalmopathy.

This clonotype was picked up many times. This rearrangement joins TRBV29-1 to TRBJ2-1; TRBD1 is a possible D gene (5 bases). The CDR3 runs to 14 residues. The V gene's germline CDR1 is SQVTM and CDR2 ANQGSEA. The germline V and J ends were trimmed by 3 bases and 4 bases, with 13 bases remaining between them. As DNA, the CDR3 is TGCAGCGTTGATTCTAGGACACTTTACAATGAGCAGTTCTTC. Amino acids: CSVDSRTLYNEQFF.

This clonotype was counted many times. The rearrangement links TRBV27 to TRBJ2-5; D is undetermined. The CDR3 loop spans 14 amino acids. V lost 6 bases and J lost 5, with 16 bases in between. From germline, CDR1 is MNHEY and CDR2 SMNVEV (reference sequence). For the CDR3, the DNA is TGTGCCAGCAGGAAGTCGATGGGCCGTGAGACCCAGTACTTC. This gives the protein CASRKSMGRETQYF.

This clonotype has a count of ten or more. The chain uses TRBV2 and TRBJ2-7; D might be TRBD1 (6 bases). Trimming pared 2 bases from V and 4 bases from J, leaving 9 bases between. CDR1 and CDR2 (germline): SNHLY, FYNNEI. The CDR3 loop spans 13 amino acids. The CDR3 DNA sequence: TGTGCCAGCAGTGAACCCAGGGGATACGAGCAGTACTTC. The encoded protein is CASSEPRGYEQYF.

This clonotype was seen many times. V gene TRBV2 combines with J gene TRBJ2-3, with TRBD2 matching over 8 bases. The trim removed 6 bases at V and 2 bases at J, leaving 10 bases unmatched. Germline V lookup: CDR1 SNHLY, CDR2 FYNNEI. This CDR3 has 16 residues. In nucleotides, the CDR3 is TGTGCCAGCAGGCCCGGAGTAGCGGGGTACACAGATACGCAGTATTTT. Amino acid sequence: CASRPGVAGYTDTQYF.

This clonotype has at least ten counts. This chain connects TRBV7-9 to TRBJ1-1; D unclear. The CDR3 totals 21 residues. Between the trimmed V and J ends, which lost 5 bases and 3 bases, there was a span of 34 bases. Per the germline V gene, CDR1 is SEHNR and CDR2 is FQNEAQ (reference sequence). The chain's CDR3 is CASSPRHTEGGAPSWDTEAFF. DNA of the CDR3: TGTGCCAGCAGCCCAAGACACACCGAGGGTGGTGCGCCAAGCTGGGACACTGAAGCTTTCTTT.

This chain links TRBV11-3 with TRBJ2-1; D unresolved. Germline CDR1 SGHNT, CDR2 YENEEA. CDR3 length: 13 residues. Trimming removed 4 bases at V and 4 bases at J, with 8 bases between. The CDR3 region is CASSWASYNEQFF. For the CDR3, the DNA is TGTGCCAGCAGCTGGGCCTCATACAATGAGCAGTTCTTC.

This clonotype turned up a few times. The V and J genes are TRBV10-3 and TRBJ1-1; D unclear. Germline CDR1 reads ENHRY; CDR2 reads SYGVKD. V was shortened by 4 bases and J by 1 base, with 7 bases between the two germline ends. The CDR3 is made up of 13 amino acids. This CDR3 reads CAISGSQNTEAFF. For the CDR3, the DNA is TGTGCCATCAGTGGGTCCCAGAACACTGAAGCTTTCTTT.

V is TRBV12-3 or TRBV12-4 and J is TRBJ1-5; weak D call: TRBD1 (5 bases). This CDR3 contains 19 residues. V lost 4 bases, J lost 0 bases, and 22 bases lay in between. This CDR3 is CASSSTTGFWGYSNQPQHF. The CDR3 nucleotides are TGTGCCAGCAGTTCTACTACAGGTTTTTGGGGGTATAGCAATCAGCCCCAGCATTTT.

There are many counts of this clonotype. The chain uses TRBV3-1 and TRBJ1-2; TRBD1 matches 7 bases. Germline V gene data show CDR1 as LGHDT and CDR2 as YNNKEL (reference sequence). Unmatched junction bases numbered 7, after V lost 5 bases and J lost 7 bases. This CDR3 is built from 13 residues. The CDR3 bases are TGTGCCAGCAGCGTGAGGACAGGCCCTGGCTACACCTTC. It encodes CASSVRTGPGYTF.

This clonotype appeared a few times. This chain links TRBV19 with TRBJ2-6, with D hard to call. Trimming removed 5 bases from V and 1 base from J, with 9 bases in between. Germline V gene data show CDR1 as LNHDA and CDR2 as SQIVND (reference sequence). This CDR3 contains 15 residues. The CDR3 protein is CASSAMSSGANVLTF. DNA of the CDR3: TGTGCCAGTAGTGCCATGTCTTCTGGGGCCAACGTCCTGACTTTC.

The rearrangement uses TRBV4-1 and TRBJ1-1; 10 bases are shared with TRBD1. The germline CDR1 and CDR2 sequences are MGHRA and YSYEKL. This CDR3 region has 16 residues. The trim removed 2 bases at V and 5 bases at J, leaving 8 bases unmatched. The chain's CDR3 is CASSQLDRGRFTEAFF. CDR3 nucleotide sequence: TGCGCCAGCAGCCAACTCGACAGGGGGCGGTTTACTGAAGCTTTCTTT.

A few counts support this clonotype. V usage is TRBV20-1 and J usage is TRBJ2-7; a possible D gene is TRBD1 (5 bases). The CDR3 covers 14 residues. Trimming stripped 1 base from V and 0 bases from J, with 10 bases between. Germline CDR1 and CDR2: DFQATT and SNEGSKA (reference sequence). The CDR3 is CSARVRQLSYEQYF. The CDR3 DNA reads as TGCAGTGCTAGAGTGAGACAGCTCTCCTACGAGCAGTACTTC.

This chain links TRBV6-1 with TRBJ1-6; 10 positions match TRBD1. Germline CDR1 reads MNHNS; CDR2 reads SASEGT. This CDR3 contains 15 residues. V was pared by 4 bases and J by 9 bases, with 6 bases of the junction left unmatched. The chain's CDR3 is CASSALTGGFSPLHF. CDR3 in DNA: TGTGCCAGCAGTGCATTGACAGGGGGCTTTTCACCCCTCCACTTT.

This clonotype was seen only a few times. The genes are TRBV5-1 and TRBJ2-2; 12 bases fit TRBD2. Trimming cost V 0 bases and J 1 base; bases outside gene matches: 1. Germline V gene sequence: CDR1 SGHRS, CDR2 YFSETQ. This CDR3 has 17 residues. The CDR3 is CASSLGTSGVNTGELFF. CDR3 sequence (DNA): TGCGCCAGCAGCTTGGGGACTAGCGGGGTGAACACCGGGGAGCTGTTTTTT.

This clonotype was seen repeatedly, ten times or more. CDR3 in amino acids: CASSEEGTNTEAFF. The CDR3 DNA is TGTGCCAGCAGTGAAGAGGGCACGAACACTGAAGCTTTCTTT. The chain links TRBV2 to TRBJ1-1; D ambiguous. V lost 1 base and J 1 base, leaving 7 bases between the germline ends. Germline assignment: CDR1 SNHLY and CDR2 FYNNEI. The length of the CDR3 is 14 residues.